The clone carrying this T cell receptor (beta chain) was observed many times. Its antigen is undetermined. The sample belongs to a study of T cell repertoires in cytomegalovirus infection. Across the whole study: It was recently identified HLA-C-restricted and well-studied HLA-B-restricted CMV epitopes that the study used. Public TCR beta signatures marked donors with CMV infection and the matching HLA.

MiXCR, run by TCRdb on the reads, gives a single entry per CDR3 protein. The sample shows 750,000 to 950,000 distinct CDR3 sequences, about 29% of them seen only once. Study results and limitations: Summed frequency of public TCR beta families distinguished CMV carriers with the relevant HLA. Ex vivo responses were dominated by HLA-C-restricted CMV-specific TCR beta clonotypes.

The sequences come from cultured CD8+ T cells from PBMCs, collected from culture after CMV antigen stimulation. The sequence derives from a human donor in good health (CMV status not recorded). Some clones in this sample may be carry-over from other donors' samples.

In nucleotides, the CDR3 is TGTGCCAGCAGACCTGGGACAGGGGAGGCTTTCTTT. This codes for CASRPGTGEAFF. The chain links TRBV28 to TRBJ1-1; 10 nucleotides align to TRBD1. This CDR3 has 12 residues. CDR1 is MDHEN, CDR2 SYDVKM, per germline. V lost 6 bases and J lost 11; bases outside the gene matches: 6.